Described below is a single T cell receptor beta chain sequence and its context. The antigen is undetermined. Only in-frame clones appear in the TCRdb table, and some are missing; sequencing was by immunoSEQ multiplex PCR. The table has roughly 48,000 clones, around 70% seen once; the top ten hold about 1.5%. V gave up 6 bases and J gave up 1 base, with 13 bases separating them. The V gene's germline CDR1 is KGHSH and CDR2 LQKENI. The CDR3 runs 15 residues. The data were taken from a study of STAT5B mutations in CD4+ large granular lymphocyte leukemia. Study context: Healthy donors showed HLA-associated enrichment of the CDR3 'QG' motif.

Study findings and constraints: Top patient clones used TRBV06 genes more often: 8/27 versus 2/35 in controls. Higher CD4+ than CD8+ T-LGLL clonality might reflect small sample size. Main leukemic clonotypes were patient-specific, but roughly 26% appeared at low frequency elsewhere.

The specimen was CD4+ T cells from blood buffy coats. V is TRBV18 and J is TRBJ1-5; D unclear. The clonotype originates from a human donor in good health. The CDR3 reads CASSPNEGSNQPQHF. The CDR3 DNA sequence: TGTGCCAGCTCGCCTAACGAGGGCAGCAATCAGCCCCAGCATTTT.